This TCR beta chain was recorded in a study of shared clonotypes between healthy human individuals. Naive CD8 cells comprised CD45RO-negative, CCR7-positively selected cells, excluding terminally differentiated effector memory CD45RA+ cells. Those who donated were healthy HIV-negative adults, with no recent acute infections or vaccinations reported. V was clipped by 3 bases and J by 2 bases, with 12 bases between them. Germline V gene lookup returns CDR1 MDHEN and CDR2 SYDVKM. There are 15 residues in the CDR3. The method was immunoSEQ multiplex PCR; TCRdb's version includes in-frame clones alone and lacks a portion of them. The sample lists over 2 million clones, about 95% seen once, with approximately 1.2% in the top ten.

Specimen: naive CD8+ T cells sorted from blood. The chain couples TRBV28 to TRBJ2-3, with D possibly being TRBD2 (6 bases). This TCR was recovered from a man aged 18 to 29 in good health. For the CDR3, the DNA is TGTGCCAGCAGTTTGCTGGCGGGGCCCACAGATACGCAGTATTTT. The encoded protein is CASSLLAGPTDTQYF.